Below, one TCR beta chain is given with its context. Measured with immunoSEQ multiplex PCR; TCRdb has only the in-frame clones, and not every one. This table holds some 150,000 clones, 85% to 95% found once. This record comes from a study of control samples from healthy donors and cancer patients. From germline, CDR1 is KGHSH and CDR2 LQKENI. V shed 0 bases and J 3 bases; nucleotides not matched to a gene: 10. CDR3 length equals 17 residues. The sample was blood. The sequence was collected from a man between 40 and 49 years old in good health. The rearrangement joins TRBV18 to TRBJ2-5; 7 bases align to TRBD1. The CDR3 protein is CASSPPLPGGFEETQYF. The CDR3 DNA sequence: TGTGCCAGCTCACCACCGTTACCAGGGGGTTTTGAAGAGACCCAGTACTTC.